The 5 T cell receptor beta chains given below trace back to one sample, sequenced in a study of blood T cell repertoires in COVID-19. Assay used: immunoSEQ multiplex PCR; TCRdb lists only in-frame clones, some missing. Of roughly 140,000 clones listed, 88% were seen once; the top ten hold roughly 2%. The sequenced material came from peripheral blood. The receptors here all came from a human donor in a cohort sampled during active COVID-19.

Regarding this clone: The sample has other DNA sequences that encode this CDR3 too. V and J are TRBV4-2 and TRBJ2-7; 10 bases are a match to TRBD2. The J segment lost 0 bases and the V segment lost 0 bases, leaving 2 bases of the junction unmatched. Germline CDR1 LGHNA, CDR2 YNFKEQ. The CDR3 is 16 amino acids. The CDR3 loop reads CASSQDRLAGSYEQYF. The CDR3 bases are TGTGCCAGCAGCCAAGATCGACTAGCGGGCTCCTACGAGCAGTACTTC.

The chain is built from TRBV4-1 and TRBJ2-1; 9 bases agree with TRBD1. V lost 2 bases to trimming and J lost 7 bases; unmatched junction nucleotides: 9. Looked up from germline, CDR1 is MGHRA and CDR2 is YSYEKL. The CDR3 covers 16 residues. The CDR3 is CASSQNPPGTGNEQFF. CDR3 bases: TGCGCCAGCAGCCAAAACCCCCCCGGGACAGGGAATGAGCAGTTCTTC.

The CDR3 is CASSEDSGREKLFF. CDR3 bases: TGTGCCAGCAGTGAAGACTCAGGGCGGGAAAAACTGTTTTTT. This chain uses TRBV6-1 with TRBJ1-4; D might be TRBD1 (5 bases). The CDR3 is 14 amino acids. CDR1 is MNHNS and CDR2 is SASEGT in the germline V gene. The V end was cut by 1 base, the J end by 8 bases, with 11 bases between.

The chain links TRBV28 to TRBJ2-7, with TRBD1 matching 8 bases. The CDR3 sequence is 14 residues long. Germline V lookup: CDR1 MDHEN, CDR2 SYDVKM. Germline trimming cut 3 bases from V and 5 bases from J; bases unmatched to any gene: 6. CDR3 protein: CASSFMGQVHEQYF. Here the CDR3 DNA reads TGTGCCAGCAGTTTTATGGGACAGGTCCACGAGCAGTACTTC.

This clone was detected once. The chain recombines TRBV4-1 with TRBJ2-7; no clear D. V was trimmed by 5 bases and J by 3 bases, leaving 8 bases between them. From germline, CDR1 is MGHRA and CDR2 YSYEKL. This CDR3 is 12 amino acids long. CDR3 protein: CASSGKYYEQYF. Written as DNA, the CDR3 is TGCGCCAGCAGCGGCAAGTACTACGAGCAGTACTTC.